These T cell receptor beta chains were read from a single sample in a study of CD8 T cells in Susac syndrome. TCRdb independently ran MiXCR on the immunoSEQ multiplex PCR reads; one entry per CDR3 protein. This sample has some 200,000 distinct CDR3 sequences, with 90% to 95% found just once. Sequencing was performed on CD4+ T cells from PBMCs. The receptors derive from a human donor with multiple sclerosis. Each CDR3 is given with its conserved first and last residue. A D gene is named only where the DNA matches it firmly. Clone size is shown for a subset of rows, as once, few, many or a class of expanded clone.

J gene: TRBJ1-2; V gene: TRBV27; D gene: .; clone size: .; CDR3 protein: CASRALDGGTNYGYTF; CDR3 DNA: TGTGCCAGCAGGGCCCTAGATGGGGGGACTAACTATGGCTACACCTTC
J gene: TRBJ1-5; V gene: TRBV3-1; D gene: .; clone size: once; CDR3 protein: CASSQYGHNQPQHF; CDR3 DNA: TGTGCCAGCAGCCAATACGGGCACAATCAGCCCCAGCATTTT
J gene: TRBJ2-5; V gene: TRBV12-5; D gene: TRBD1; clone size: .; CDR3 protein: CASGLVLDRGRRETQYF; CDR3 DNA: TGTGCTAGTGGTTTGGTACTTGACAGGGGGCGCAGAGAGACCCAGTACTTC
J gene: TRBJ1-1; V gene: TRBV13; D gene: .; clone size: .; CDR3 protein: CASRTGLDTEAFF; CDR3 DNA: TGTGCCAGCCGAACGGGTTTGGACACTGAAGCTTTCTTT
J gene: TRBJ2-7; V gene: TRBV9; D gene: TRBD1; clone size: once; CDR3 protein: CASSRGQGQYEQYF; CDR3 DNA: TGTGCCAGCAGCCGGGGACAGGGACAATACGAGCAGTACTTC
J gene: TRBJ2-7; V gene: TRBV7-9; D gene: .; clone size: .; CDR3 protein: CASRRWQRMDEQYF; CDR3 DNA: TGTGCCAGCAGGAGGTGGCAGAGGATGGACGAGCAGTACTTC
J gene: TRBJ1-2; V gene: TRBV20-1; D gene: TRBD1; clone size: .; CDR3 protein: CSARDWQGEYGYTF; CDR3 DNA: TGCAGTGCTAGAGATTGGCAGGGGGAGTATGGCTACACCTTC
J gene: TRBJ1-5; V gene: TRBV27; D gene: TRBD1; clone size: .; CDR3 protein: CASSSGTGEVRQPQHF; CDR3 DNA: TGTGCCAGCAGTTCAGGGACAGGGGAGGTAAGACAGCCCCAGCATTTT
J gene: TRBJ1-1; V gene: TRBV7-9; D gene: .; clone size: .; CDR3 protein: CASSFQLQAFF; CDR3 DNA: TGTGCCAGCAGCTTTCAACTTCAGGCTTTCTTT
J gene: TRBJ1-2; V gene: TRBV27; D gene: .; clone size: .; CDR3 protein: CASSPLGAGAGYTF; CDR3 DNA: TGTGCCAGCAGTCCCCTTGGGGCAGGGGCGGGCTACACCTTC
J gene: TRBJ2-5; V gene: TRBV3-1; D gene: TRBD1; clone size: .; CDR3 protein: CASSPSGTGRQETQYF; CDR3 DNA: TGTGCCAGCAGCCCATCCGGGACAGGGCGTCAAGAGACCCAGTACTTC
J gene: TRBJ1-2; V gene: TRBV7-8; D gene: .; clone size: once; CDR3 protein: CASSTPDRNYGYTF; CDR3 DNA: TGTGCCAGCAGCACCCCCGACAGAAACTATGGCTACACCTTC
J gene: TRBJ2-3; V gene: TRBV12-3/TRBV12-4; D gene: TRBD2; clone size: few; CDR3 protein: CASSPSGYSTDTQYF; CDR3 DNA: TGTGCCAGCAGTCCTAGCGGTTATAGCACAGATACGCAGTATTTT
J gene: TRBJ1-2; V gene: TRBV4-1; D gene: .; clone size: .; CDR3 protein: CASSQVGAGSGYTF; CDR3 DNA: TGCGCCAGCAGCCAAGTTGGAGCGGGCTCTGGCTACACCTTC
J gene: TRBJ2-3; V gene: TRBV7-3; D gene: .; clone size: .; CDR3 protein: CASSQGSSGTQYF; CDR3 DNA: TGTGCCAGCAGCCAAGGGTCGAGTGGTACGCAGTATTTT
J gene: TRBJ2-5; V gene: TRBV29-1; D gene: .; clone size: .; CDR3 protein: CSVGGRRQETQYF; CDR3 DNA: TGCAGCGTTGGGGGACGGAGACAAGAGACCCAGTACTTC
J gene: TRBJ2-2; V gene: TRBV14; D gene: .; clone size: .; CDR3 protein: CASSQWLSGANTGELFF; CDR3 DNA: TGTGCCAGCAGCCAATGGCTAAGCGGTGCGAACACCGGGGAGCTGTTTTTT
J gene: TRBJ2-3; V gene: TRBV5-1; D gene: .; clone size: .; CDR3 protein: CASSLGVAGDTQYF; CDR3 DNA: TGCGCCAGCAGCTTGGGAGTCGCCGGAGATACGCAGTATTTT
J gene: TRBJ2-7; V gene: TRBV11-2; D gene: TRBD1; clone size: .; CDR3 protein: CASSLGQGQVEQYF; CDR3 DNA: TGTGCCAGCAGCTTAGGACAGGGGCAGGTGGAGCAGTACTTC
J gene: TRBJ1-5; V gene: TRBV12-3/TRBV12-4; D gene: .; clone size: .; CDR3 protein: CASSFTNQPQHF; CDR3 DNA: TGTGCCAGCAGTTTTACTAATCAGCCCCAGCATTTT
J gene: TRBJ2-7; V gene: TRBV30; D gene: .; clone size: .; CDR3 protein: CAWSLWTRSYEQYF; CDR3 DNA: TGTGCCTGGAGTCTTTGGACACGATCCTACGAGCAGTACTTC
J gene: TRBJ1-4; V gene: TRBV29-1; D gene: TRBD1; clone size: .; CDR3 protein: CSVRGQGDEKLFF; CDR3 DNA: TGCAGCGTTCGGGGACAGGGGGACGAAAAACTGTTTTTT
J gene: TRBJ2-2; V gene: TRBV5-4; D gene: .; clone size: .; CDR3 protein: CASSGGGAGHTGELFF; CDR3 DNA: TGTGCCAGCTCGGGGGGCGGAGCCGGACACACCGGGGAGCTGTTTTTT
J gene: TRBJ2-7; V gene: TRBV13; D gene: .; clone size: .; CDR3 protein: CASSSGVKIYEQYF; CDR3 DNA: TGTGCCAGCAGCTCCGGGGTTAAAATCTACGAGCAGTACTTC
J gene: TRBJ2-1; V gene: TRBV18; D gene: .; clone size: few; CDR3 protein: CASSPRGGVYNEQFF; CDR3 DNA: TGTGCCAGCTCACCCCGCGGGGGCGTCTACAATGAGCAGTTCTTC
J gene: TRBJ2-7; V gene: TRBV20-1; D gene: TRBD1; clone size: .; CDR3 protein: CSANHRDRGSYEQYF; CDR3 DNA: TGCAGTGCAAACCATCGGGACAGGGGCTCCTACGAGCAGTACTTC
J gene: TRBJ2-7; V gene: TRBV5-6; D gene: .; clone size: .; CDR3 protein: CASEGSGYEQYF; CDR3 DNA: TGTGCCAGCGAGGGTAGCGGTTACGAGCAGTACTTC
J gene: TRBJ2-3; V gene: TRBV4-2; D gene: TRBD2; clone size: .; CDR3 protein: CASSQGQGTRGPTDTQYF; CDR3 DNA: TGTGCCAGCAGCCAAGGCCAAGGGACTAGGGGCCCCACAGATACGCAGTATTTT
J gene: TRBJ1-1; V gene: TRBV5-1; D gene: .; clone size: .; CDR3 protein: CASSEQGAGKNTEAFF; CDR3 DNA: TGCGCCAGCAGCGAACAGGGAGCGGGGAAGAACACTGAAGCTTTCTTT
J gene: TRBJ2-7; V gene: TRBV7-9; D gene: .; clone size: .; CDR3 protein: CASSFMGLPIAEQYF; CDR3 DNA: TGTGCCAGCAGCTTTATGGGACTTCCGATCGCCGAGCAGTACTTC
J gene: TRBJ2-1; V gene: TRBV29-1; D gene: TRBD2; clone size: .; CDR3 protein: CSAADSSGRTNEQFF; CDR3 DNA: TGCAGCGCAGCAGACTCTAGCGGGAGAACCAATGAGCAGTTCTTC
J gene: TRBJ2-1; V gene: TRBV5-1; D gene: .; clone size: .; CDR3 protein: CASSLQLWGNEQFF; CDR3 DNA: TGCGCCAGCAGCTTACAATTATGGGGGAATGAGCAGTTCTTC
J gene: TRBJ2-7; V gene: TRBV6-2/TRBV6-3; D gene: .; clone size: .; CDR3 protein: CASRAVREAYEQYF; CDR3 DNA: TGTGCCAGCCGGGCGGTTAGAGAAGCCTACGAGCAGTACTTC
J gene: TRBJ2-7; V gene: TRBV5-1; D gene: TRBD2; clone size: .; CDR3 protein: CASSLEVAGGAYEQYF; CDR3 DNA: TGCGCCAGCAGCTTGGAAGTAGCGGGAGGGGCCTACGAGCAGTACTTC
J gene: TRBJ2-6; V gene: TRBV5-4; D gene: TRBD1; clone size: once; CDR3 protein: CASTKTGGFSGANVLTF; CDR3 DNA: TGTGCCAGCACAAAGACAGGGGGCTTCTCTGGGGCCAACGTCCTGACTTTC
J gene: TRBJ1-5; V gene: TRBV6-6; D gene: TRBD1; clone size: .; CDR3 protein: CASSYAETGNQPQHF; CDR3 DNA: TGTGCCAGCAGTTACGCTGAGACAGGGAATCAGCCCCAGCATTTT
J gene: TRBJ1-1; V gene: TRBV7-2; D gene: TRBD1; clone size: .; CDR3 protein: CASSLYGTGTGTEAFF; CDR3 DNA: TGTGCCAGCAGCTTATATGGGACAGGGACGGGCACTGAAGCTTTCTTT
J gene: TRBJ2-5; V gene: TRBV9; D gene: .; clone size: .; CDR3 protein: CASSYGRPPQTQYF; CDR3 DNA: TGTGCCAGCAGCTACGGGCGTCCTCCCCAGACCCAGTACTTC
J gene: TRBJ1-2; V gene: TRBV30; D gene: .; clone size: .; CDR3 protein: CAWSAHRTVYTF; CDR3 DNA: TGTGCCTGGAGTGCCCACCGGACAGTCTACACCTTC
J gene: TRBJ2-7; V gene: TRBV20-1; D gene: TRBD2; clone size: .; CDR3 protein: CSARESGRAFEQYF; CDR3 DNA: TGCAGTGCTAGAGAGAGCGGGAGGGCCTTCGAGCAGTACTTC
J gene: TRBJ2-2; V gene: TRBV30; D gene: .; clone size: once; CDR3 protein: CAWDRTNTGELFF; CDR3 DNA: TGTGCCTGGGACCGGACGAACACCGGGGAGCTGTTTTTT
J gene: TRBJ1-2; V gene: TRBV20-1; D gene: .; clone size: .; CDR3 protein: CSAIGAGRFYGYTF; CDR3 DNA: TGCAGTGCTATTGGGGCAGGCCGATTCTATGGCTACACCTTC
J gene: TRBJ2-2; V gene: TRBV7-9; D gene: .; clone size: .; CDR3 protein: CASSLARGRDTGELFF; CDR3 DNA: TGTGCCAGCAGCTTAGCGCGGGGGCGCGACACCGGGGAGCTGTTTTTT
J gene: TRBJ1-1; V gene: TRBV20-1; D gene: .; clone size: .; CDR3 protein: CSARVPTGNTEAFF; CDR3 DNA: TGCAGTGCTAGAGTTCCGACGGGGAACACTGAAGCTTTCTTT
J gene: TRBJ2-7; V gene: TRBV30; D gene: TRBD1; clone size: .; CDR3 protein: CAWRTGEFPKYF; CDR3 DNA: TGTGCCTGGCGGACAGGGGAATTCCCGAAGTACTTC
J gene: TRBJ1-4; V gene: TRBV15; D gene: .; clone size: .; CDR3 protein: CATSRDPENEKLFF; CDR3 DNA: TGTGCCACCAGCAGAGACCCGGAAAATGAAAAACTGTTTTTT
J gene: TRBJ1-2; V gene: TRBV6-6; D gene: .; clone size: .; CDR3 protein: CASSTQENYGYTF; CDR3 DNA: TGTGCCAGCAGTACTCAGGAGAACTATGGCTACACCTTC
J gene: TRBJ2-5; V gene: TRBV4-1; D gene: .; clone size: .; CDR3 protein: CASSQGGGGQTQYF; CDR3 DNA: TGCGCCAGCAGCCAAGGAGGGGGAGGGCAGACCCAGTACTTC
J gene: TRBJ2-5; V gene: TRBV4-1; D gene: .; clone size: .; CDR3 protein: CASSQDYSVRETQYF; CDR3 DNA: TGCGCCAGCAGCCAAGATTATAGCGTGAGAGAGACCCAGTACTTC
J gene: TRBJ1-2; V gene: TRBV7-9; D gene: .; clone size: .; CDR3 protein: CASSEGLIPTSYTF; CDR3 DNA: TGTGCCAGCAGCGAGGGACTTATCCCAACTAGCTACACCTTC
J gene: TRBJ2-7; V gene: TRBV3-1; D gene: .; clone size: .; CDR3 protein: CASSQDVALGEQYF; CDR3 DNA: TGTGCCAGCAGCCAAGACGTAGCCCTCGGGGAGCAGTACTTC
J gene: TRBJ2-1; V gene: TRBV3-1; D gene: TRBD2; clone size: .; CDR3 protein: CASSPPIAGGFPVNEQFF; CDR3 DNA: TGTGCCAGCAGCCCCCCCATAGCGGGGGGCTTCCCTGTCAATGAGCAGTTCTTC
J gene: TRBJ2-6; V gene: TRBV6-4; D gene: TRBD1; clone size: .; CDR3 protein: CASSPGQASGANVLTF; CDR3 DNA: TGTGCCAGCAGTCCCGGACAGGCCTCTGGGGCCAACGTCCTGACTTTC
J gene: TRBJ2-1; V gene: TRBV3-1; D gene: TRBD2; clone size: .; CDR3 protein: CASSPTSRYNEQFF; CDR3 DNA: TGTGCCAGCAGCCCGACTAGCAGATACAATGAGCAGTTCTTC
J gene: TRBJ1-1; V gene: TRBV3-1; D gene: TRBD1; clone size: .; CDR3 protein: CASSPGGAGTEAFF; CDR3 DNA: TGTGCCAGCAGCCCAGGGGGCGCCGGCACTGAAGCTTTCTTT
J gene: TRBJ2-5; V gene: TRBV7-8; D gene: .; clone size: .; CDR3 protein: CASSVLKGLETQYF; CDR3 DNA: TGTGCCAGCTCGGTTCTCAAGGGATTGGAGACCCAGTACTTC
J gene: TRBJ1-3; V gene: TRBV19; D gene: .; clone size: .; CDR3 protein: CASTTGHLLSGNTIYF; CDR3 DNA: TGTGCCAGTACCACGGGACACCTCCTCTCTGGAAACACCATATATTTT